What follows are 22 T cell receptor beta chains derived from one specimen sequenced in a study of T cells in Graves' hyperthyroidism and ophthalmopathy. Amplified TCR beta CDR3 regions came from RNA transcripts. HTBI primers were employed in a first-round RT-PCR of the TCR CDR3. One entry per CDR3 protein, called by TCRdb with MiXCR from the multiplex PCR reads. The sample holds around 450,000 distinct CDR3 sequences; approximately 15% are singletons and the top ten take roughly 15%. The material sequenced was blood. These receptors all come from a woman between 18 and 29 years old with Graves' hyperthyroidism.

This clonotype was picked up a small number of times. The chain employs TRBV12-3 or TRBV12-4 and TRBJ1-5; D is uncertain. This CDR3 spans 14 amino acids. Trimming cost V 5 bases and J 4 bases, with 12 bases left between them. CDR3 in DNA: TGTGCCAGCAGTACTAGACGGGAAAATCAGCCCCAGCATTTT. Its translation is CASSTRRENQPQHF.

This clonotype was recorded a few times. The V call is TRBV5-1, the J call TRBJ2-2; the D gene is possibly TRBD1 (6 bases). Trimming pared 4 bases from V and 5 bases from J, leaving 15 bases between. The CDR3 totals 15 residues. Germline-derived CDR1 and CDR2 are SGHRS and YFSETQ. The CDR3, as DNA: TGCGCCAGCAGCCCGAACAGGGTCGGGACCGGGGAGCTGTTTTTT. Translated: CASSPNRVGTGELFF. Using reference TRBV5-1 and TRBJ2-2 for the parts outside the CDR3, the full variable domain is KAGVTQTPRYLIKTRGQQVTLSCSPISGHRSVSWYQQTPGQGLQFLFEYFSETQRNKGNFPGRFSGRQFSNSRSEMNVSTLELGDSALYLCASSPNRVGTGELFFGEGSRLTVL.

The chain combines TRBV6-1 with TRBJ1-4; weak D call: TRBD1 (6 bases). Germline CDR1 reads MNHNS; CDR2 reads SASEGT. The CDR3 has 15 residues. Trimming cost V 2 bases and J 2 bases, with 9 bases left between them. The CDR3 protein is CASSELGATNEKLFF. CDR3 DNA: TGTGCCAGCAGTGAACTGGGGGCGACTAATGAAAAACTGTTTTTT.

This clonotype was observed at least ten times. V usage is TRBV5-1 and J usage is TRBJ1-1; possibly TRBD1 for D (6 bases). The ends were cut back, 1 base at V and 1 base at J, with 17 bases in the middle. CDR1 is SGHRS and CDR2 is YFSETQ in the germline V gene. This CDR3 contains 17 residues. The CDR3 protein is CASSLRREGGTNTEAFF. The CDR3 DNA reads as TGCGCCAGCAGCTTGAGGCGTGAGGGGGGGACGAACACTGAAGCTTTCTTT.

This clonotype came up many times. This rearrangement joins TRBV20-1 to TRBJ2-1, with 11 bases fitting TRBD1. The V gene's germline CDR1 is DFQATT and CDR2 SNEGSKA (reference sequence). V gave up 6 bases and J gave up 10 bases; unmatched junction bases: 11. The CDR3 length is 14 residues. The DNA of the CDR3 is TGCAGTGCCCCATTCCTGGACAGGGGGCACGAGCAGTTCTTC. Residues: CSAPFLDRGHEQFF.

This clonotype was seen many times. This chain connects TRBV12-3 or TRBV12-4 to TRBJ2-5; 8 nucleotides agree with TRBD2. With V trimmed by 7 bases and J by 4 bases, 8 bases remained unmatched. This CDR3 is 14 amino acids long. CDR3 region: CASNKREYGETQYF. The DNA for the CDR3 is TGTGCCAGCAACAAGCGGGAGTACGGAGAGACCCAGTACTTC.

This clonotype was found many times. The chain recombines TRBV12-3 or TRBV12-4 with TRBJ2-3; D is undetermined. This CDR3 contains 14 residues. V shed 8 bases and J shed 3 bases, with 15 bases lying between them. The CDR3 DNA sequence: TGTGCCAGCCAAAGACGACTGATAACAGATACGCAGTATTTT. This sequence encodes CASQRRLITDTQYF.

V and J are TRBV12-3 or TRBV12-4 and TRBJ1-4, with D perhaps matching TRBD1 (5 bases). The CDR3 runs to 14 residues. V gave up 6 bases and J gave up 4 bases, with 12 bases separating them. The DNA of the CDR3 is TGTGCCAGCAGCCGCCGACAGTATAATGAAAAACTGTTTTTT. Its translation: CASSRRQYNEKLFF.

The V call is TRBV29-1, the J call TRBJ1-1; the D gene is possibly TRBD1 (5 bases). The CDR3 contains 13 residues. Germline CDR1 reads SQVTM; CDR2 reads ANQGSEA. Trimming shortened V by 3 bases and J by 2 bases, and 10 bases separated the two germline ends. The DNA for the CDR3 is TGCAGCGTTGAGACAGCGCGTAACACTGAAGCTTTCTTT. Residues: CSVETARNTEAFF. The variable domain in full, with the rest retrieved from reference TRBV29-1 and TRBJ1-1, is SAVISQKPSRDICQRGTSLTIQCQVDSQVTMMFWYRQQPGQSLTLIATANQGSEATYESGFVIDKFPISRPNLTFSTLTVSNMSPEDSSIYLCSVETARNTEAFFGQGTRLTVV.

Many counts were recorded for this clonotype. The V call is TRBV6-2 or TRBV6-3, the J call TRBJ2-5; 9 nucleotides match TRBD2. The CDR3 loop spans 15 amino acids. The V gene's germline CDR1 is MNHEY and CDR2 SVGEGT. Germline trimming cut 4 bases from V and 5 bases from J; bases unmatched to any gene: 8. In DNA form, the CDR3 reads TGTGCCAGCAGTTTACGAGCGGGAGGATTGGAGACCCAGTACTTC. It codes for CASSLRAGGLETQYF.

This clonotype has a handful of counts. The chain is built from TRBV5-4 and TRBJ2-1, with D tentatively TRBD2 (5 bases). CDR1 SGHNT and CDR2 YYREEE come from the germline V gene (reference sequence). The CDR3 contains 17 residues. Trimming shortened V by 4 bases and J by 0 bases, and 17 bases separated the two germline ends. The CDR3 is CASSPATTTLSYNEQFF. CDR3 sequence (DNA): TGTGCCAGCAGCCCGGCGACTACTACCCTCTCCTACAATGAGCAGTTCTTC.

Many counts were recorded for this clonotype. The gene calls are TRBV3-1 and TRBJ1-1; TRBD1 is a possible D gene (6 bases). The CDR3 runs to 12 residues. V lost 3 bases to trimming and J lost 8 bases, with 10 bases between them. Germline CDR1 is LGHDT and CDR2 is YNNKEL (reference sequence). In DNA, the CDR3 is TGTGCCAGCAGCCAGGACAGTTCCGAAGCTTTCTTT. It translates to CASSQDSSEAFF.

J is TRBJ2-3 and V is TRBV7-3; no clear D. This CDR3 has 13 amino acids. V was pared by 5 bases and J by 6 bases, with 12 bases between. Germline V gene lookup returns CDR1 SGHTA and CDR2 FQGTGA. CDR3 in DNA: TGTGCCAGCAGCCCCACGGGCCACGATACGCAGTATTTT. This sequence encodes CASSPTGHDTQYF.

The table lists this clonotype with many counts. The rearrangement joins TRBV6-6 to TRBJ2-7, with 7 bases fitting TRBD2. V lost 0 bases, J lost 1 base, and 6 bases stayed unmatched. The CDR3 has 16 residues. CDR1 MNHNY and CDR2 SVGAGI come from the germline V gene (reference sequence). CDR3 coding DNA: TGTGCCAGCAGTTACTCGGGCGGGAGTAAGTCCTACGAGCAGTACTTC. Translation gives CASSYSGGSKSYEQYF.

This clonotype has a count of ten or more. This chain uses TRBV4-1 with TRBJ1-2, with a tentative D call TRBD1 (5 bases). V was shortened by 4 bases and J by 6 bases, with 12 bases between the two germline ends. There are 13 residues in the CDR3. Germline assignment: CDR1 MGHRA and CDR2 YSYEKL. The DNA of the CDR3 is TGCGCCAGCAGCCGGGGCCTAACGGATGGCTACACCTTC. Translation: CASSRGLTDGYTF.

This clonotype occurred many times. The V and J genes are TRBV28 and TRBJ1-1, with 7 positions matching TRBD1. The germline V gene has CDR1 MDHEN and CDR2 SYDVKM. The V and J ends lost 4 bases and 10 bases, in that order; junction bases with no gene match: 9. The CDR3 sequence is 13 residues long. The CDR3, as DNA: TGTGCCAGCAGTTCCGGACAGGCCAAGGGAGCTTTCTTT. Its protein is CASSSGQAKGAFF.

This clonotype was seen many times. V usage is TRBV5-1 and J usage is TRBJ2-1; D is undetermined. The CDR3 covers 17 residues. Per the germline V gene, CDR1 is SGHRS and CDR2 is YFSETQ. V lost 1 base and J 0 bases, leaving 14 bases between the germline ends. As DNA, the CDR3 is TGCGCCAGCAGCTTGTTTTTCCAAACAAGCTCCTACAATGAGCAGTTCTTC. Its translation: CASSLFFQTSSYNEQFF.

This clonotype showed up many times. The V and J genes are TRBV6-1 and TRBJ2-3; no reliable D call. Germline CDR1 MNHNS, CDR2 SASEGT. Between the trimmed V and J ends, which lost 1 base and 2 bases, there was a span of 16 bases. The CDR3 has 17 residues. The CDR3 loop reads CASSEVLVGWATDTQYF. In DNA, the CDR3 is TGTGCCAGCAGTGAAGTACTCGTTGGGTGGGCCACAGATACGCAGTATTTT.

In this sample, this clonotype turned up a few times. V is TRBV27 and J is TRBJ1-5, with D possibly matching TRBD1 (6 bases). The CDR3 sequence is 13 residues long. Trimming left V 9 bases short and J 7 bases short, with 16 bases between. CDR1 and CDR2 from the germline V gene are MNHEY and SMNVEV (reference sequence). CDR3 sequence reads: CASADSPRQPQHF. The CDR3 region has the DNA TGTGCCAGTGCGGACAGCCCCAGGCAGCCCCAGCATTTT.

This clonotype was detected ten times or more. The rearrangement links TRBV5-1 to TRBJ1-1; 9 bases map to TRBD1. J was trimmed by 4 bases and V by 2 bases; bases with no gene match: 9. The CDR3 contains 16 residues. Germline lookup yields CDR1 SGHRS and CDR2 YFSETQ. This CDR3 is CASSLGTGNGVTEAFF. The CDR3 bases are TGCGCCAGCAGCTTAGGGACAGGGAACGGGGTCACTGAAGCTTTCTTT.

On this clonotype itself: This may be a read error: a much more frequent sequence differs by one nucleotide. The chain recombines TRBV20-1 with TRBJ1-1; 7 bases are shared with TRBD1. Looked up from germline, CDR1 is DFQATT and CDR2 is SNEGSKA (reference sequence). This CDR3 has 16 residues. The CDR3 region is CSAPRQGRSMNTEASF. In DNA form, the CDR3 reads TGCAGTGCTCCCCGACAGGGAAGGTCGATGAACACTGAAGCTTCCTTT.

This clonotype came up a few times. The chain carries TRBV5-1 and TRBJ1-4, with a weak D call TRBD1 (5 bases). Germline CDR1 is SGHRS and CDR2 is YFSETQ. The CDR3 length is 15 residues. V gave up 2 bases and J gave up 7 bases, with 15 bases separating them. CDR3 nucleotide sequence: TGCGCCAGCAGCTTTCAACAGGCCACGGGTGAAAAACTGTTTTTT. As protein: CASSFQQATGEKLFF.